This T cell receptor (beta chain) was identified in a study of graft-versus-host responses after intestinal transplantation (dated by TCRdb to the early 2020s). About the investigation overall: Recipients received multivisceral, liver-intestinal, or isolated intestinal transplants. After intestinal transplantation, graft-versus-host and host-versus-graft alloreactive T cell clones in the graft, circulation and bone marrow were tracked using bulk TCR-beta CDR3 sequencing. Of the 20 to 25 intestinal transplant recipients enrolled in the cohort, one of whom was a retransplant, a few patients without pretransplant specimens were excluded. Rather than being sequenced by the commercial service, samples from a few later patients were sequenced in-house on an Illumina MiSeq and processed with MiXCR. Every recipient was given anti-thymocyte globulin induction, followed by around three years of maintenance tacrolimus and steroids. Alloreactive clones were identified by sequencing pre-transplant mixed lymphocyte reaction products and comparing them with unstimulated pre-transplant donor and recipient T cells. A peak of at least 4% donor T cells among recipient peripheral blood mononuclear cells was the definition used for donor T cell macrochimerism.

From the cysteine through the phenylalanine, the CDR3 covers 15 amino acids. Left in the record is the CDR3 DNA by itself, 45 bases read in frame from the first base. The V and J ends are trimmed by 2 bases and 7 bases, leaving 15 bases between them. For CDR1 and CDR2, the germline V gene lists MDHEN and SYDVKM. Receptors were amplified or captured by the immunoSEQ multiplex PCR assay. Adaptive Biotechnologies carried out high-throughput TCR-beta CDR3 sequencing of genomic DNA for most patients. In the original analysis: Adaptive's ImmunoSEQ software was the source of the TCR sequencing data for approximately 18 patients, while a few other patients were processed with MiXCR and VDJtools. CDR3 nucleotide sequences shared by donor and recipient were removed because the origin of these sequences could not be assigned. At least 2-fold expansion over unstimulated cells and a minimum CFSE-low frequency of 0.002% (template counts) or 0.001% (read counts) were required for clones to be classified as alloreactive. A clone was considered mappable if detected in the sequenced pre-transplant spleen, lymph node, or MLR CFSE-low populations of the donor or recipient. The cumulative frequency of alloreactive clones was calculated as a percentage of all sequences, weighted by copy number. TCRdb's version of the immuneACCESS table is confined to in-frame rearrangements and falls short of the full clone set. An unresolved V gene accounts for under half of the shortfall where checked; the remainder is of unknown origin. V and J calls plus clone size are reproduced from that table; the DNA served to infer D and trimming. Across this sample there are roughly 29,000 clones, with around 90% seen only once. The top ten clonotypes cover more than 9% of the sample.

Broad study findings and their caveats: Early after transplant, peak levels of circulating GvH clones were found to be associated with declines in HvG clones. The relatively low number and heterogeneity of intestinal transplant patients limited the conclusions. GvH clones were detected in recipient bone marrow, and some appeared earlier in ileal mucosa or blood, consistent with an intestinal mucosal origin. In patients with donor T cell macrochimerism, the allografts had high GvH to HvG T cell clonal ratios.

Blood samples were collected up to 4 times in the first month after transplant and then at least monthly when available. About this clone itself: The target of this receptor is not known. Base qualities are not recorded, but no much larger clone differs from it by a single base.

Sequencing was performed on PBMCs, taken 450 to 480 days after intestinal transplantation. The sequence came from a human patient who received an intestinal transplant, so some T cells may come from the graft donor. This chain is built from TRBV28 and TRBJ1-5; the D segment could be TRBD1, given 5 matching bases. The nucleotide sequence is TGTGCCAGCAGTTTAAGCGGGGGAATCGGCCAGCCCCAGCATTTT. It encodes CASSLSGGIGQPQHF.